This paragraph reports one T cell receptor (beta chain). The CDR3 totals 17 residues. Per germline, CDR1 DFQATT and CDR2 SNEGSKA (reference sequence). Unmatched junction bases numbered 14, after V lost 6 bases and J lost 2 bases. Using unique molecular identifiers, the investigators prepared the TCRbeta library. TCRdb re-called the PCR reads with MiXCR, one entry per CDR3 protein. The sample has under 850,000 distinct CDR3 sequences; about 12% are singletons. The entry originates in a study of T-cell reconstitution after alpha-beta-depleted transplantation in children. This TCR came from a girl aged 2-9 years with congenital amegakaryocytic thrombocytopenia, due to receive a stem cell transplant. V usage is TRBV20-1 and J usage is TRBJ2-3, with 10 bases matching TRBD2. The sequencing used PBMCs, collected before TCRalphabeta/CD19-depleted stem cell transplant. The CDR3 protein is CSALDLAGVGPTDTQYF. The CDR3 coding sequence is TGCAGTGCCCTCGACCTAGCGGGAGTCGGCCCCACAGATACGCAGTATTTT.